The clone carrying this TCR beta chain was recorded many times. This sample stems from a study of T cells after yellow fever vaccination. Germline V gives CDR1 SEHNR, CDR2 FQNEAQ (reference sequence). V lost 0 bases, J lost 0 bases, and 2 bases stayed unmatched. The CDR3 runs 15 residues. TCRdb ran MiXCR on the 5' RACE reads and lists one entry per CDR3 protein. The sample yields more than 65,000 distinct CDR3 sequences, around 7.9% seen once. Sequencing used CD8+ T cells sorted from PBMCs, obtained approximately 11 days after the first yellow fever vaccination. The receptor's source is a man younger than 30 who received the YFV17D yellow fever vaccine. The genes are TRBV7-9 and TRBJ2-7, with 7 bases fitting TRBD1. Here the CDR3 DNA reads TGTGCCAGCAGCTTAGCCTCAGGGGGCTCCTACGAGCAGTACTTC. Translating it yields CASSLASGGSYEQYF.